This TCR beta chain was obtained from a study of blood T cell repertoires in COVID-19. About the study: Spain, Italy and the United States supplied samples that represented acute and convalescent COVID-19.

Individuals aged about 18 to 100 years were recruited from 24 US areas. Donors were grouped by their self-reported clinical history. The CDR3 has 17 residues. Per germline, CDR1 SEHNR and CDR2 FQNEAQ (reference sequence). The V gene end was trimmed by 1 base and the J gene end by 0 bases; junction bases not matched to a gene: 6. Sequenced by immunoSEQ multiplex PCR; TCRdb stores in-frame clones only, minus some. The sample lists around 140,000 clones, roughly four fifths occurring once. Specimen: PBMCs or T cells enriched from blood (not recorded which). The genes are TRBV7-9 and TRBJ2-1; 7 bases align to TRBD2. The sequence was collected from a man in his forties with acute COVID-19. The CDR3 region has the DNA TGTGCCAGCAGCTTAGGGGGGGGAGTGATCTCCTACAATGAGCAGTTCTTC. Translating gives CASSLGGGVISYNEQFF.